This T cell receptor beta chain appears in the sequencing data of a study of regulatory T cells in long-lasting Graves disease. On the study more broadly: Graves' cases, newly diagnosed, had used antithyroid drugs under 3 months.

The CDR3 sequence is 12 residues long. Looked up from germline, CDR1 is SGHRS and CDR2 is YFSETQ. With 2 bases removed from V and 6 bases from J, the gap between germline ends came to 9 bases. The time point was: newly diagnosed GD, antithyroid drugs for less than 3 months. From RNA extracted from PBMCs, the TCR library was made. An endocrinology department in Xi'an, China, recruited the patients. Arm-PCR with iRepertoire HTBI primers amplified the CDR3 regions for these TCR beta libraries. TCRdb ran MiXCR on the multiplex PCR reads and lists one entry per CDR3 protein. This table holds 550,000 to 600,000 distinct CDR3 sequences, 15% to 20% found once. Another study also made use of these data, one on T cells in Graves' hyperthyroidism and ophthalmopathy. That work states: HTBI primers were used for first-round RT-PCR of the TCR CDR3.

This TCR was sampled from a man between 18 and 29 years old with Graves disease. The chain has TRBV5-1 and TRBJ2-7; D may be TRBD1 or TRBD2 (5 bases each). The source was peripheral blood mononuclear cells (PBMCs), collected at new diagnosis, from a patient treated with antithyroid drugs. The CDR3 reads CASSFRGGEQYF. In DNA, the CDR3 is TGCGCCAGCAGCTTCCGGGGCGGCGAGCAGTACTTC.